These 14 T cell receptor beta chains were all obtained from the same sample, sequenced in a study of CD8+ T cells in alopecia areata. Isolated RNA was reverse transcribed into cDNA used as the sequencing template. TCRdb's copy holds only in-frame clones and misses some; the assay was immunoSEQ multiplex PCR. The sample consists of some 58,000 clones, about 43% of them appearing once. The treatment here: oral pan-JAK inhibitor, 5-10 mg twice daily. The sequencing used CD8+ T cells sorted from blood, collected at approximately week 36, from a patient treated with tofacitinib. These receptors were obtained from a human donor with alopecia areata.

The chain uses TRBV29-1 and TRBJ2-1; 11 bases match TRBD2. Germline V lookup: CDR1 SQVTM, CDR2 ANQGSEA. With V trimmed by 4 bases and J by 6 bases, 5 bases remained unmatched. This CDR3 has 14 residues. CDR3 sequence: CSVAASGRSNEQFF. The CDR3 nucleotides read TGCAGCGTTGCAGCTAGCGGGAGGAGCAATGAGCAGTTCTTC.

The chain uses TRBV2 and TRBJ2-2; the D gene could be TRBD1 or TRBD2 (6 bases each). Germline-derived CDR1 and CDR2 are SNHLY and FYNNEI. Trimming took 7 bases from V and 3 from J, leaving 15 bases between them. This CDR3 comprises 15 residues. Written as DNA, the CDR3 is TGTGCCAGCAAGGAGGGGGTCGGCGACACCGGGGAGCTGTTTTTT. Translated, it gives CASKEGVGDTGELFF.

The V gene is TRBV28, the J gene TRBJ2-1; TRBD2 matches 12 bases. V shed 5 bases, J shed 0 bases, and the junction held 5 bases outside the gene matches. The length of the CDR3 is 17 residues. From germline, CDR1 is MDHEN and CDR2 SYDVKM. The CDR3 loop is CASSQWTSGDSYNEQFF. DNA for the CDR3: TGTGCCAGCAGTCAATGGACTAGCGGGGACTCCTACAATGAGCAGTTCTTC.

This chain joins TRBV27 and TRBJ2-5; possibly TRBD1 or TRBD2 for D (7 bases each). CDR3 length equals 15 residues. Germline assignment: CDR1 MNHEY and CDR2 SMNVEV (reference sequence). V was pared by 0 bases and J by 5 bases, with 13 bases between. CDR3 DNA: TGTGCCAGCAGTTTATCCTACAGGGGAGGGGAGACCCAGTACTTC. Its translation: CASSLSYRGGETQYF.

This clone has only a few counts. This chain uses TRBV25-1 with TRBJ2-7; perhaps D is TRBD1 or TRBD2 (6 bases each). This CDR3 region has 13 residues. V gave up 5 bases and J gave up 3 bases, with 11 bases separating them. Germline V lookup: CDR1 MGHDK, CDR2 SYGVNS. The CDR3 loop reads CASSLRGVYEQYF. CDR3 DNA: TGTGCCAGCAGTCTAAGGGGGGTCTACGAGCAGTACTTC.

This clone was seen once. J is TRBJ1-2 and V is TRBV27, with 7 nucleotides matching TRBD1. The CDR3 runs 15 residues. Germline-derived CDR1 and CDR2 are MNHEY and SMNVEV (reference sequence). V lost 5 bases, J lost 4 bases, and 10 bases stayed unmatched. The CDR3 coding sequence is TGTGCCAGCAGTGCCCGGGACAGCCTTTTCTATGGCTACACCTTC. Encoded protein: CASSARDSLFYGYTF.

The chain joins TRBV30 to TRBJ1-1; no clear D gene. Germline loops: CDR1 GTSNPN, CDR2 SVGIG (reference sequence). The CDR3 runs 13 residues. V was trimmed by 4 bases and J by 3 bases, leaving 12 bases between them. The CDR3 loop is CAWTIAPHTEAFF. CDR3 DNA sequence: TGTGCCTGGACCATCGCACCCCACACTGAAGCTTTCTTT.

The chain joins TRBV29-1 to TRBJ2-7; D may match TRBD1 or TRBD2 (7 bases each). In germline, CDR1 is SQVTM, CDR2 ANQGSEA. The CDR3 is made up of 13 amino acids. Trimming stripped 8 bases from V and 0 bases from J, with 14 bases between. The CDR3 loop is CSIQGGGSYEQYF. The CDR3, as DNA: TGCAGCATCCAGGGGGGGGGCTCCTACGAGCAGTACTTC.

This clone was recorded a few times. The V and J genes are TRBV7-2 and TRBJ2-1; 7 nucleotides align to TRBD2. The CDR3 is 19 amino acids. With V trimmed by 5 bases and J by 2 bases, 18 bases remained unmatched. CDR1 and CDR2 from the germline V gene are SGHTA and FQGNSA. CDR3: CASSLRRASGLPPYNEQFF. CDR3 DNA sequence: TGTGCCAGCAGCCTCCGCCGGGCTAGCGGATTACCACCCTACAATGAGCAGTTCTTC.

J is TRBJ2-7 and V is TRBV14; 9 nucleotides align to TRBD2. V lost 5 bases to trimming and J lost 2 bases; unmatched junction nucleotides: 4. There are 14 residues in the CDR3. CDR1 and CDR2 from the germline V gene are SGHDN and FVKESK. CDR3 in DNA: TGTGCCAGCAGCATACTAGCGGGTCCCTACGAGCAGTACTTC. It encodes CASSILAGPYEQYF. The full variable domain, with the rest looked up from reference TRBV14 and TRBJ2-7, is EAGVTQFPSHSVIEKGQTVTLRCDPISGHDNLYWYRRVMGKEIKFLLHFVKESKQDESGMPNNRFLAERTGGTYSTLKVQPAELEDSGVYFCASSILAGPYEQYFGPGTRLTVT.

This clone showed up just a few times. This chain's CDR3 is CASSENLAGSYNEQFF. DNA for the CDR3: TGTGCCAGCAGCGAGAATCTAGCGGGTTCCTACAATGAGCAGTTCTTC. The V and J genes are TRBV9 and TRBJ2-1; the match to TRBD2 covers 8 bases. V lost 3 bases, J lost 1 base, and 6 bases stayed unmatched. The CDR3 covers 16 residues. From germline, CDR1 is SGDLS and CDR2 YYNGEE.

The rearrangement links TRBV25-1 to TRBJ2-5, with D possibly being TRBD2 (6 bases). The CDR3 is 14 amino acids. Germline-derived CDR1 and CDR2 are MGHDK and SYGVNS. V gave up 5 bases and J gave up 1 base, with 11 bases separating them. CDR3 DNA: TGTGCCAGCAGTCCCCCGCGGGGCCAAGAGACCCAGTACTTC. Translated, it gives CASSPPRGQETQYF.

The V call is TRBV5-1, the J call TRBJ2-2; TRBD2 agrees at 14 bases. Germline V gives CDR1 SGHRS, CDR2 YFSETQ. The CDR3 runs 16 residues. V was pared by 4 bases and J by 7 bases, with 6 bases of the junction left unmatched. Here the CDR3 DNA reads TGCGCCAGCAGCGATGGACTAGCGGGAGGCCACGGGGAGCTGTTTTTT. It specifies CASSDGLAGGHGELFF.

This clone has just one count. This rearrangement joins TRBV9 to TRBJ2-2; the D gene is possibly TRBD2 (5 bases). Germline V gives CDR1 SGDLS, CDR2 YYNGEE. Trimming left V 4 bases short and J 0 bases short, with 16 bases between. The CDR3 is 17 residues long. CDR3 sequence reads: CASSTPRGLTNTGELFF. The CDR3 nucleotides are TGTGCCAGCAGCACCCCCCGCGGACTCACGAACACCGGGGAGCTGTTTTTT.